These 29 T cell receptor beta chains were all obtained from the same sample, sequenced in a study of blood T cell repertoires in COVID-19. The table came from immunoSEQ multiplex PCR; TCRdb's copy has only in-frame clones and leaves some out. The repertoire includes under 80,000 clones, around 77% of them detected once, and roughly 22% sits in the top ten. Sequenced sample: peripheral blood. The receptors derive from a man aged 80 or over with active or convalescent COVID-19.

This chain joins TRBV5-4 and TRBJ1-2; no reliable D call. Trimming shortened V by 0 bases and J by 5 bases, and 8 bases separated the two germline ends. CDR1 is SGHNT and CDR2 is YYREEE in the germline V gene (reference sequence). The CDR3 covers 13 residues. The CDR3 coding sequence is TGTGCCAGCAGCTTGGGGGTAGCTTATGGCTACACCTTC. This gives the protein CASSLGVAYGYTF.

The chain combines TRBV6-6 with TRBJ2-1; D gene uncertain. CDR1 and CDR2 (germline): MNHNY, SVGAGI (reference sequence). Trimming took 10 bases from V and 4 from J, leaving 11 bases between them. This CDR3 region has 12 residues. The CDR3 here is CATPPGYNEQFF. CDR3 DNA: TGTGCCACCCCCCCCGGGTACAATGAGCAGTTCTTC.

V usage is TRBV19 and J usage is TRBJ2-3; 8 bases align to TRBD1. V lost 1 base to trimming and J lost 6 bases; unmatched junction nucleotides: 6. Germline V gene data show CDR1 as LNHDA and CDR2 as SQIVND (reference sequence). This CDR3 has 15 residues. In DNA form, the CDR3 reads TGTGCCAGTAGTATAGCCAGGGGGCTTGGGGATACGCAGTATTTT. Translation gives CASSIARGLGDTQYF.

Relative to its sample, this clone is large (0.1 to 1%). The genes are TRBV7-9 and TRBJ2-1, with D possibly TRBD1 on 6 matching bases. The CDR3 runs to 15 residues. The germline CDR1 and CDR2 sequences are SEHNR and FQNEAQ (reference sequence). Trimming left V 5 bases short and J 3 bases short, with 14 bases between. Written as DNA, the CDR3 is TGTGCCAGCAGCGTGAGGGGGAATTACTACAATGAGCAGTTCTTC. It is translated as CASSVRGNYYNEQFF.

The J gene is TRBJ2-3, the V gene TRBV5-4; no definite D call. Trimming removed 0 bases from V and 5 bases from J, with 10 bases in between. Germline V lookup: CDR1 SGHNT, CDR2 YYREEE (reference sequence). This CDR3 contains 14 residues. This CDR3 reads CASSLAYRKDTQYF. Here the CDR3 DNA reads TGTGCCAGCAGCTTGGCCTATAGAAAAGATACGCAGTATTTT.

A remark on this clone: An end of the junction differs from the germline gene, which may be a read error. The rearrangement uses TRBV10-3 and TRBJ1-2; D is possibly TRBD1 (5 bases). This CDR3 is 12 amino acids long. From germline, CDR1 is ENHRY and CDR2 SYGVKD. In nucleotides, the CDR3 is TGTGCCATTAGTGGTGTCAGGACATTGCACACCTTC. Translated, it gives CAISGVRTLHTF.

The rearrangement uses TRBV9 and TRBJ2-7; D gene unclear. This CDR3 comprises 15 residues. Trimming cost V 0 bases and J 2 bases, with 12 bases left between them. Germline V gives CDR1 SGDLS, CDR2 YYNGEE. The CDR3 sequence is CASSVGSYLTYEQYF. The CDR3 DNA sequence: TGTGCCAGCAGCGTAGGGTCCTACCTCACCTACGAGCAGTACTTC.

The chain recombines TRBV19 with TRBJ2-4, with D possibly being TRBD1 (6 bases). CDR3 size: 14 residues. The V end was cut by 5 bases, the J end by 6 bases, with 14 bases between. Per the germline V gene, CDR1 is LNHDA and CDR2 is SQIVND (reference sequence). CDR3 nucleotides: TGTGCCAGTAGTCCCCGACAGGCCGGAAACATTCAGTACTTC. Its protein is CASSPRQAGNIQYF.

The chain employs TRBV7-9 and TRBJ2-6, with D unresolved. This CDR3 has 16 amino acids. Germline V lookup: CDR1 SEHNR, CDR2 FQNEAQ (reference sequence). Between the trimmed V and J ends, which lost 2 bases and 0 bases, there was a span of 8 bases. CDR3 nucleotides: TGTGCCAGCAGCTTAACTGTTAACTCTGGGGCCAACGTCCTGACTTTC. It translates to CASSLTVNSGANVLTF.

The chain joins TRBV19 to TRBJ2-5; 10 bases are a match to TRBD1. CDR3 length: 14 residues. V lost 5 bases and J lost 9; bases outside the gene matches: 9. Per germline, CDR1 LNHDA and CDR2 SQIVND (reference sequence). As DNA, the CDR3 is TGTGCCAGTAGTCAGACAGGGGGCGGCAGGGCCCAGTACTTC. Amino acids: CASSQTGGGRAQYF.

J is TRBJ1-5 and V is TRBV19; 9 nucleotides match TRBD1. Looked up from germline, CDR1 is LNHDA and CDR2 is SQIVND (reference sequence). Trimming cost V 5 bases and J 4 bases; bases outside gene matches: 6. The CDR3 loop spans 15 amino acids. CDR3 region: CASSGTGGGNQPQHF. The CDR3 DNA sequence: TGTGCCAGTAGTGGCACAGGGGGCGGTAATCAGCCCCAGCATTTT.

CDR3 sequence reads: CASSKAGGAGQYF. CDR3 sequence (DNA): TGTGCCAGCAGCAAAGCGGGGGGGGCAGGGCAGTACTTC. The chain joins TRBV21-1 to TRBJ2-5; the table calls TRBD2, which could not be checked here. TRBV21-1 counts as a pseudogene. The CDR3 has 13 residues.

V and J are TRBV19 and TRBJ1-6, with D uncertain. Germline V CDR1 and CDR2: LNHDA, SQIVND (reference sequence). Trimming took 6 bases from V and 7 from J, leaving 10 bases between them. The CDR3 runs to 13 residues. CDR3 loop: CASRGSLNSPLHF. The DNA for the CDR3 is TGTGCCAGTAGGGGCAGCCTAAATTCACCCCTCCACTTT.

The chain carries TRBV11-3 and TRBJ1-6, with 9 bases identical to TRBD1. Germline V gene lookup returns CDR1 SGHNT and CDR2 YENEEA. With 1 base clipped from V and 8 bases from J, the junction kept 6 bases outside the gene matches. This CDR3 has 16 residues. The CDR3 is CASSLARTGDYSPLHF. In nucleotides, the CDR3 is TGTGCCAGCAGCTTAGCCAGGACAGGGGACTATTCACCCCTCCACTTT.

This clone was seen a few times. V usage is TRBV21-1 and J usage is TRBJ2-1; TRBD1 is taken as the D call from the table, unchecked against the DNA. TRBV21-1 is a pseudogene segment. CDR3 size: 15 residues. The CDR3 DNA is TGTGCCAGCAGCAGCGGGGGGACAGGGCAAAATGAGCAGTTCTTC. It encodes CASSSGGTGQNEQFF.

A remark on this clone: The junction differs from germline at one of its ends, possibly a read error. The rearrangement links TRBV24-1 to TRBJ2-5; tentative D call: TRBD1 (6 bases). The CDR3 runs 14 residues. CDR1 KGHDR and CDR2 SFDVKD come from the germline V gene. CDR3 protein: CATSDFGQQVTQYF. The CDR3 DNA reads TGTGCCACCAGTGATTTCGGACAGCAAGTGACCCAGTACTTC.

This clone was detected a few times. This chain connects TRBV5-4 to TRBJ2-2, with a tentative D call TRBD1 (6 bases). V was clipped by 4 bases and J by 9 bases, with 10 bases between them. CDR1 SGHNT and CDR2 YYREEE come from the germline V gene (reference sequence). CDR3 length equals 12 residues. As DNA, the CDR3 is TGTGCCAGCAGCCCAGACAGGTGGGAGCTGTTTTTT. Protein sequence: CASSPDRWELFF.

This clone was detected once. V and J are TRBV28 and TRBJ2-7; no clear D gene. The CDR3 length is 12 residues. Trimming stripped 7 bases from V and 4 bases from J, with 11 bases between. Germline V gene lookup returns CDR1 MDHEN and CDR2 SYDVKM. The CDR3 protein is CASTDQMYEQYF. The CDR3, as DNA: TGTGCCAGCACCGATCAGATGTACGAGCAGTACTTC.

The gene calls are TRBV6-5 and TRBJ2-5, with no clear D. With 6 bases removed from V and 3 bases from J, the gap between germline ends came to 11 bases. The length of the CDR3 is 13 residues. The V gene's germline CDR1 is MNHEY and CDR2 SVGAGI. The chain's CDR3 is CASSLIGEETQYF. CDR3 coding DNA: TGTGCCAGCAGCCTGATCGGAGAAGAGACCCAGTACTTC.

The chain employs TRBV24-1 and TRBJ1-6; 7 nucleotides match TRBD1. Germline CDR1 reads KGHDR; CDR2 reads SFDVKD. V lost 4 bases, J lost 6 bases, and 2 bases stayed unmatched. The CDR3 has 14 residues. CDR3 loop: CATSEGTVNSPLHF. The CDR3 DNA is TGTGCCACCAGTGAGGGGACAGTTAATTCACCCCTCCACTTT.

This chain uses TRBV5-4 with TRBJ1-4; D might be TRBD1 (5 bases). Germline V gene sequence: CDR1 SGHNT, CDR2 YYREEE (reference sequence). V was shortened by 3 bases and J by 5 bases, with 8 bases between the two germline ends. CDR3 size: 13 residues. The CDR3 protein is CASSSTANEKLFF. The CDR3 coding sequence is TGTGCCAGCAGCTCGACAGCGAATGAAAAACTGTTTTTT.

The rearrangement joins TRBV14 to TRBJ1-6; 10 bases line up with TRBD1. The CDR3 consists of 15 residues. V trimming: 1 base; J trimming: 11 bases; junction bases outside the gene matches: 5. Per germline, CDR1 SGHDN and CDR2 FVKESK. The CDR3 spells CASSQALGTGAPLHF. The CDR3 region has the DNA TGTGCCAGCAGCCAAGCCCTCGGGACAGGGGCACCCCTCCACTTT.

This sequence joins TRBV27 and TRBJ2-6; D may be TRBD1 (5 bases). The germline V gene encodes CDR1 MNHEY and CDR2 SMNVEV (reference sequence). V was shortened by 2 bases and J by 0 bases, with 11 bases between the two germline ends. This CDR3 is 17 amino acids long. The CDR3 protein is CASSLGQGLSGANVLTF. For the CDR3, the DNA is TGTGCCAGCAGTTTAGGGCAGGGTCTCTCTGGGGCCAACGTCCTGACTTTC. Complete variable domain (other parts from reference TRBV27 and TRBJ2-6): EAQVTQNPRYLITVTGKKLTVTCSQNMNHEYMSWYRQDPGLGLRQIYYSMNVEVTDKGDVPEGYKVSRKEKRNFPLILESPSPNQTSLYFCASSLGQGLSGANVLTFGAGSRLTVL.

This clone has ten or more counts. The chain employs TRBV7-8 and TRBJ1-2; 9 bases match TRBD1. The CDR3 runs to 15 residues. The germline CDR1 and CDR2 sequences are SGHVS and FQNEAQ. The junction had 5 bases not matched to a gene; V was cut back by 5 bases and J by 1 base. The CDR3 coding sequence is TGTGCCAGCAGCATCCGGACAGGGGTTAACTATGGCTACACCTTC. This sequence encodes CASSIRTGVNYGYTF. The whole variable domain, remainder taken from reference TRBV7-8 and TRBJ1-2, is GAGVSQSPRYKVAKRGQDVALRCDPISGHVSLFWYQQALGQGPEFLTYFQNEAQLDKSGLPSDRFFAERPEGSVSTLKIQRTQQEDSAVYLCASSIRTGVNYGYTFGSGTRLTVV.

The chain has TRBV30 and TRBJ2-7; TRBD2 matches at 8 bases. Germline V gene lookup returns CDR1 GTSNPN and CDR2 SVGIG (reference sequence). V gave up 3 bases and J gave up 6 bases; unmatched junction bases: 7. The CDR3 totals 13 residues. The DNA of the CDR3 is TGTGCCTGGAGGGGAGCGGGAGCTCTCGAGCAGTACTTC. Amino acids: CAWRGAGALEQYF.

V usage is TRBV6-5 and J usage is TRBJ1-3; tentatively, D is TRBD1 (5 bases). V lost 4 bases and J 0 bases, leaving 10 bases between the germline ends. Germline V gene data show CDR1 as MNHEY and CDR2 as SVGAGI. The CDR3 length is 15 residues. The CDR3 DNA reads as TGTGCCAGCAGTTTATACAGGCTCTCTGGAAACACCATATATTTT. As protein: CASSLYRLSGNTIYF.

V gene TRBV6-5 combines with J gene TRBJ1-5; D call uncertain. Per germline, CDR1 MNHEY and CDR2 SVGAGI. V lost 4 bases and J lost 6, with 10 bases in between. This CDR3 spans 13 amino acids. CDR3 nucleotide sequence: TGTGCCAGCAGTTTATCGAGTTTTCAGCCCCAGCATTTT. Residues: CASSLSSFQPQHF.

This sequence joins TRBV5-4 and TRBJ2-7; a possible D gene is TRBD1 (7 bases). Trimming took off 2 bases at V and 6 bases at J, with 15 bases between the two ends. The CDR3 sequence is 14 residues long. CDR1 and CDR2 (germline): SGHNT, YYREEE (reference sequence). The CDR3, as DNA: TGTGCCAGCAGCTTCAGGGGGGCCTCGGGCGAGCAGTACTTC. Its translation: CASSFRGASGEQYF.

The chain has TRBV10-1 and TRBJ1-3; tentative D call: TRBD1 (5 bases). The CDR3 length is 15 residues. Germline CDR1 and CDR2: WNHNN and SYGVQD (reference sequence). The ends were cut back, 2 bases at V and 0 bases at J, with 8 bases in the middle. CDR3 amino acids: CASSETGTSGNTIYF. DNA of the CDR3: TGCGCCAGCAGTGAGACAGGAACCTCTGGAAACACCATATATTTT.